Presented here are 21 T cell receptor beta chains from one specimen sequenced in a study of cytomegalovirus exposure and HLA in healthy donors. With 60 Vbeta and 13 Jbeta primers, the PCR was carried out. Generated by immunoSEQ multiplex PCR, the TCRdb table keeps only in-frame clones and is missing some. The sample contains approximately 80,000 clones, more than 65% of which appear only once. The sequenced sample was PBMCs. The receptors come from a woman between 40 and 55 years old in good health and CMV-seropositive.

This chain links TRBV5-4 with TRBJ1-6; 7 bases map to TRBD1. The germline gives CDR1 SGHNT, CDR2 YYREEE (reference sequence). The CDR3 totals 15 residues. The V segment lost 1 base and the J segment 5 bases; nucleotides outside the gene matches: 3. In DNA, the CDR3 is TGTGCCAGCAGCTTGTTGACAGGGAATAATTCACCCCTCCACTTT. This sequence encodes CASSLLTGNNSPLHF.

The chain couples TRBV5-4 to TRBJ2-6; D is unresolved. V was shortened by 4 bases and J by 1 base, with 9 bases between the two germline ends. The CDR3 totals 15 residues. From germline, CDR1 is SGHNT and CDR2 YYREEE (reference sequence). The CDR3 nucleotides read TGTGCCAGCAGCGCTACAGTTTCTGGGGCCAACGTCCTGACTTTC. Its protein product is CASSATVSGANVLTF.

This chain connects TRBV7-2 to TRBJ1-1; D remains ambiguous. V gave up 0 bases and J gave up 1 base, with 6 bases separating them. The CDR3 length is 14 residues. CDR1 and CDR2 (germline): SGHTA, FQGNSA. The CDR3 region is CASSLARGNTEAFF. The CDR3 bases are TGTGCCAGCAGCTTAGCGCGAGGGAACACTGAAGCTTTCTTT.

The V gene is TRBV5-1, the J gene TRBJ2-7; D not resolved. The CDR3 is made up of 15 amino acids. V lost 0 bases, J lost 2 bases, and 12 bases lay in between. Looked up from germline, CDR1 is SGHRS and CDR2 is YFSETQ. The CDR3 bases are TGCGCCAGCAGCTTGGCCTTCACAAATACCTACGAGCAGTACTTC. Residues: CASSLAFTNTYEQYF.

This chain connects TRBV4-3 to TRBJ1-5; D call uncertain. The CDR3 is 16 residues long. The ends were cut back, 4 bases at V and 0 bases at J, with 13 bases in the middle. Per the germline V gene, CDR1 is LGHNA and CDR2 is YSLEER. The CDR3 nucleotides read TGCGCCAGCAGCCTCCTTCTCAAGCATAGCAATCAGCCCCAGCATTTT. It encodes CASSLLLKHSNQPQHF.

V usage is TRBV30 and J usage is TRBJ2-1, with D possibly matching TRBD2 (5 bases). V shed 0 bases and J shed 2 bases, with 14 bases lying between them. The germline V gene encodes CDR1 GTSNPN and CDR2 SVGIG (reference sequence). The length of the CDR3 is 16 residues. CDR3 loop: CAWSVSRLAPYNEQFF. In nucleotides, the CDR3 is TGTGCCTGGAGTGTGTCCCGGCTAGCCCCCTACAATGAGCAGTTCTTC.

Concerning this clone itself: Other DNA sequences in this sample translate to the same CDR3. The chain joins TRBV14 to TRBJ1-1; the D is unclear. With 1 base removed from V and 5 bases from J, the gap between germline ends came to 8 bases. The CDR3 runs 13 residues. Per the germline V gene, CDR1 is SGHDN and CDR2 is FVKESK. The CDR3 DNA is TGTGCCAGCAGCCAAGTACGGGATACTGAAGCTTTCTTT. Protein product: CASSQVRDTEAFF.

DNA for the CDR3: TGTGCCTGGAGTCGCACAGGGGCGCCCGGAAACACCATATATTTT. As protein: CAWSRTGAPGNTIYF. V usage is TRBV30 and J usage is TRBJ1-3; 7 nucleotides align to TRBD1. CDR3 size: 15 residues. Germline loops: CDR1 GTSNPN, CDR2 SVGIG (reference sequence). The V and J ends lost 2 bases and 4 bases, in that order; junction bases with no gene match: 8.

The chain joins TRBV7-6 to TRBJ1-1; D is unclear. CDR1 is SGHVS, CDR2 FNYEAQ, per germline. The CDR3 is 15 amino acids. Trimming stripped 1 base from V and 0 bases from J, with 9 bases between. CDR3 region: CASSLGEAMNTEAFF. The CDR3 DNA is TGTGCCAGCAGCTTAGGTGAAGCTATGAACACTGAAGCTTTCTTT.

The gene calls are TRBV2 and TRBJ2-7; 7 bases agree with TRBD2. This CDR3 region has 15 residues. Germline V gives CDR1 SNHLY, CDR2 FYNNEI. V lost 10 bases, J lost 7 bases, and 19 bases stayed unmatched. This CDR3 reads CATRGTAGVGDEQYF. The CDR3 nucleotides read TGTGCCACCCGCGGGACTGCGGGAGTAGGCGATGAGCAGTACTTC.

This rearrangement joins TRBV19 to TRBJ1-3; 8 bases are shared with TRBD1. With V trimmed by 6 bases and J by 0 bases, 7 bases remained unmatched. CDR3 length: 16 residues. Germline V lookup: CDR1 LNHDA, CDR2 SQIVND (reference sequence). The CDR3 region has the DNA TGTGCCAGTAGGGGACAGGCGGTACGCTCTGGAAACACCATATATTTT. Protein: CASRGQAVRSGNTIYF.

The genes are TRBV7-2 and TRBJ1-1, with 11 bases that match TRBD1. CDR1 and CDR2 (germline): SGHTA, FQGNSA. This CDR3 has 15 amino acids. V gave up 4 bases and J gave up 5 bases; unmatched junction bases: 6. CDR3 in DNA: TGTGCCAGCAGCTGGAAGGGACAGGGGGTGACTGAAGCTTTCTTT. As protein: CASSWKGQGVTEAFF.

The CDR3 DNA sequence: TGTGCCAGCAGCTTATCCAGGGGCGCTGAAGCTTTCTTT. Its protein product is CASSLSRGAEAFF. The chain uses TRBV11-2 and TRBJ1-1, with D possibly matching TRBD1 (6 bases). V gave up 2 bases and J gave up 6 bases, with 10 bases separating them. This CDR3 comprises 13 residues. CDR1 is SGHAT, CDR2 FQNNGV, per germline.

The V gene is TRBV6-5, the J gene TRBJ2-7; 11 bases fit TRBD1. The J segment lost 4 bases and the V segment lost 5 bases, leaving 7 bases of the junction unmatched. CDR1 and CDR2 (germline): MNHEY, SVGAGI. The CDR3 runs 15 residues. The DNA for the CDR3 is TGTGCCAGCAGTCTCTCGGGGACAGGGGGGTACGAGCAGTACTTC. Its protein is CASSLSGTGGYEQYF.

This rearrangement joins TRBV2 to TRBJ1-3; D uncertain. With 6 bases removed from V and 0 bases from J, the gap between germline ends came to 9 bases. The CDR3 extends over 14 amino acids. Germline V gene sequence: CDR1 SNHLY, CDR2 FYNNEI. This CDR3 reads CASRLAGSGNTIYF. As DNA, the CDR3 is TGTGCCAGCAGGCTGGCGGGCTCTGGAAACACCATATATTTT.

The gene calls are TRBV5-1 and TRBJ2-6; D perhaps matches TRBD1 (5 bases). V was pared by 4 bases and J by 4 bases, with 12 bases between. The length of the CDR3 is 15 residues. Germline loops: CDR1 SGHRS, CDR2 YFSETQ. CDR3 nucleotides: TGCGCCAGCAGCGCACAGGTTTCCGGGGCCAACGTCCTGACTTTC. This codes for CASSAQVSGANVLTF.

The chain employs TRBV5-6 and TRBJ2-7; 8 bases align to TRBD2. Germline lookup yields CDR1 SGHDT and CDR2 YYEEEE. CDR3 size: 13 residues. The J segment lost 2 bases and the V segment lost 6 bases, leaving 4 bases of the junction unmatched. In DNA, the CDR3 is TGTGCCAGCATCGATAGCGGGACCTACGAGCAGTACTTC. Its translation: CASIDSGTYEQYF.

The chain joins TRBV4-3 to TRBJ2-3, with TRBD2 matching 14 bases. The germline gives CDR1 LGHNA, CDR2 YSLEER. J was trimmed by 0 bases and V by 0 bases; bases with no gene match: 11. This CDR3 contains 21 residues. The CDR3 bases are TGCGCCAGCAGCCAAGATCCCGGACTAGCGGGGGGTACCCTTAGCACAGATACGCAGTATTTT. Encoded protein: CASSQDPGLAGGTLSTDTQYF.

This clone was recorded a few times. This chain joins TRBV2 and TRBJ2-1, with TRBD1 identical over 9 bases. The V gene's germline CDR1 is SNHLY and CDR2 FYNNEI. The length of the CDR3 is 15 residues. Trimming took 4 bases from V and 6 from J; bases not matched to a gene: 7. CDR3 residues: CASSVKRTGANEQFF. The CDR3, as DNA: TGTGCCAGCAGTGTAAAGAGGACAGGGGCCAATGAGCAGTTCTTC.

The gene calls are TRBV4-2 and TRBJ2-3, with a weak D call TRBD2 (6 bases). The CDR3 is 17 residues long. Germline V gene sequence: CDR1 LGHNA, CDR2 YNFKEQ. V was cut by 0 bases and J by 3 bases, with 16 bases left in between. The CDR3 DNA reads TGTGCCAGCAGCCAAGATAGGCGGGGAGTGGGGACAGATACGCAGTATTTT. This codes for CASSQDRRGVGTDTQYF.

This rearrangement joins TRBV5-1 to TRBJ2-7, with TRBD1 matching 7 bases. CDR1 SGHRS and CDR2 YFSETQ come from the germline V gene. CDR3 length: 13 residues. Trimming at V came to 4 bases and at J to 7 bases, leaving 8 bases not matched to a gene. DNA of the CDR3: TGCGCCAGCAGCCCGGGGACAGCTTTGGAGCAGTACTTC. Its protein product is CASSPGTALEQYF.